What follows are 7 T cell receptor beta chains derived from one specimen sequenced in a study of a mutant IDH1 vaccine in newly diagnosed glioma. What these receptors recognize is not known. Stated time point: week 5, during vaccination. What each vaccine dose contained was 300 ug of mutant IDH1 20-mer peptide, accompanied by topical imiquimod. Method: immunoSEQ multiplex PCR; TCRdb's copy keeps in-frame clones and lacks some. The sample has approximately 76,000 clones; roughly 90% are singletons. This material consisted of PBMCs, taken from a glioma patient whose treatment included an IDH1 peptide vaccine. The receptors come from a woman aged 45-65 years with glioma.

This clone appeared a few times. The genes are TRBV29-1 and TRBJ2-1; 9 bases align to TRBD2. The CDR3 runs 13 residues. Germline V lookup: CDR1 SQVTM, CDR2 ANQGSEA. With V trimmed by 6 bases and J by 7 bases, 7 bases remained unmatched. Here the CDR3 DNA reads TGCAGCGTATGGACTAGCGCACGTAATGAGCAGTTCTTC. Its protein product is CSVWTSARNEQFF.

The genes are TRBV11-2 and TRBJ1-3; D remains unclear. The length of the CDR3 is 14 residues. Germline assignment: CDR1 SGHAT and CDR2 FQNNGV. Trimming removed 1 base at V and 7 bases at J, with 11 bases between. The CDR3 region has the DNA TGTGCCAGCAGCTTAGGGGGAGCCCCGAACACCATATATTTT. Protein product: CASSLGGAPNTIYF.

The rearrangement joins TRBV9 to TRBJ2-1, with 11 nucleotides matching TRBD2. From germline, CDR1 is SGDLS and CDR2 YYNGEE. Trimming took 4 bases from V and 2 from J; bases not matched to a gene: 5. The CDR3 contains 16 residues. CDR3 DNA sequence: TGTGCCAGCAGCTCACTAGCGGGAGTAACCTACAATGAGCAGTTCTTC. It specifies CASSSLAGVTYNEQFF. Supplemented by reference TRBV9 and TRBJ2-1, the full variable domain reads DSGVTQTPKHLITATGQRVTLRCSPRSGDLSVYWYQQSLDQGLQFLIQYYNGEERAKGNILERFSAQQFPDLHSELNLSSLELGDSALYFCASSSLAGVTYNEQFFGPGTRLTVL.

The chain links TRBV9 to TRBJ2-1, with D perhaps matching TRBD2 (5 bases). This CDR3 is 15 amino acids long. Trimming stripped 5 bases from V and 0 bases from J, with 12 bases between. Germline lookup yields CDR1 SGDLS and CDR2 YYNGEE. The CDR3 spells CASSDTGISYNEQFF. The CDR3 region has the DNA TGTGCCAGCAGTGACACGGGGATCTCCTACAATGAGCAGTTCTTC.

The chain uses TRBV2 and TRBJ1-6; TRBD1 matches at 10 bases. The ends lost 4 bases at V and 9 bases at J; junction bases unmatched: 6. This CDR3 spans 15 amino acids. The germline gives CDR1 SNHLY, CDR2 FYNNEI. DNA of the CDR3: TGTGCCAGCAGTGGACAGGGGGCGCCCGGTTCACCCCTCCACTTT. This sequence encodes CASSGQGAPGSPLHF.

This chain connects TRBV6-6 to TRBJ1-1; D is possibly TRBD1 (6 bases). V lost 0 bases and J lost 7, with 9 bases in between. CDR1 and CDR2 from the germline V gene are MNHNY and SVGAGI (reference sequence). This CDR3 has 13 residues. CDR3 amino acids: CASSYSRGYEAFF. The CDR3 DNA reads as TGTGCCAGCAGTTACTCTAGGGGGTATGAAGCTTTCTTT.

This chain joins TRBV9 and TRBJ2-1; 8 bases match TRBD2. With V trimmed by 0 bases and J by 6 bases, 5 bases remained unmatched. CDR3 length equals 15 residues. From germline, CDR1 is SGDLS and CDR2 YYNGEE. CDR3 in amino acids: CASSVDQREFNEQFF. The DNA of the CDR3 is TGTGCCAGCAGCGTAGATCAGCGGGAGTTCAATGAGCAGTTCTTC.